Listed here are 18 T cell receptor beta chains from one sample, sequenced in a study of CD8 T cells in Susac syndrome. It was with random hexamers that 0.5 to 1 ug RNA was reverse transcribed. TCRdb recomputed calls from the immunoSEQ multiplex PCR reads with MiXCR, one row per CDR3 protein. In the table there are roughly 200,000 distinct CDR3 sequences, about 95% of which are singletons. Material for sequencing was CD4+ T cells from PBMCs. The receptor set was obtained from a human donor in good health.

In DNA, the CDR3 is TGTGCCTTGTCGACGCAGGCCAACGTCCTGACTTTC. Its protein product is CALSTQANVLTF. The chain joins TRBV30 to TRBJ2-6; no clear D gene. The CDR3 totals 12 residues. CDR1 is GTSNPN, CDR2 SVGIG, per germline (reference sequence). The V gene lost 7 bases and the J gene lost 6 bases, with 10 bases spanning the gap.

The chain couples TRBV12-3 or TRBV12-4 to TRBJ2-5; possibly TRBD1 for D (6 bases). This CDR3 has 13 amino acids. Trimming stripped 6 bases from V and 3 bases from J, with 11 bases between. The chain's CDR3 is CASSYTGKETQYF. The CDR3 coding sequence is TGTGCCAGCAGCTACACAGGGAAAGAGACCCAGTACTTC.

CDR3 DNA sequence: TGCGCCAGCAGCCTCCGACTAGCGGGAGGGCGTAATGAGCAGTTCTTC. Its protein product is CASSLRLAGGRNEQFF. V is TRBV4-3 and J is TRBJ2-1, with 14 positions matching TRBD2. Trimming removed 4 bases from V and 7 bases from J; junction bases left unmatched: 6. Germline loops: CDR1 LGHNA, CDR2 YSLEER. This CDR3 has 16 amino acids.

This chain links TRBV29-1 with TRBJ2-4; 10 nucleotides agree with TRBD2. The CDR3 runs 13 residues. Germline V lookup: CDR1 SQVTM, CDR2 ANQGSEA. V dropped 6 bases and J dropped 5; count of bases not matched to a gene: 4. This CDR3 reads CSVGGLAENIQYF. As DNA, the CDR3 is TGCAGCGTGGGAGGACTAGCGGAAAACATTCAGTACTTC.

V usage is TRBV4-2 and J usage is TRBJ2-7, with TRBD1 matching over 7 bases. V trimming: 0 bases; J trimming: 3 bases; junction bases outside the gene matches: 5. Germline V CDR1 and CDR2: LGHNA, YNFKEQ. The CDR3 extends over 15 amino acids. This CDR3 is CASSQEKNRGYEQYF. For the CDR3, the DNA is TGTGCCAGCAGCCAAGAGAAAAACAGGGGCTACGAGCAGTACTTC.

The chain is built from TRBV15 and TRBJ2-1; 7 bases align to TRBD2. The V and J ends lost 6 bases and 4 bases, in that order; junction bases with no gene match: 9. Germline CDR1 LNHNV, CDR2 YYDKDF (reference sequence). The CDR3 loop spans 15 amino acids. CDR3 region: CATREKRTSYNEQFF. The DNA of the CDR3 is TGTGCCACCAGAGAGAAGCGGACTAGTTACAATGAGCAGTTCTTC. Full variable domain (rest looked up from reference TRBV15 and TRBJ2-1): DAMVIQNPRYQVTQFGKPVTLSCSQTLNHNVMYWYQQKSSQAPKLLFHYYDKDFNNEADTPDNFQSRRPNTSFCFLDIRSPGLGDTAMYLCATREKRTSYNEQFFGPGTRLTVL.

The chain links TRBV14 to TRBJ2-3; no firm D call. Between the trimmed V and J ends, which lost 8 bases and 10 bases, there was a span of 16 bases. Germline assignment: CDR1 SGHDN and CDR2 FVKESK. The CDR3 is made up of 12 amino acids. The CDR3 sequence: CASGRADRAQYF. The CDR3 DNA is TGTGCCAGCGGCCGGGCCGACCGGGCGCAGTATTTT.

The CDR3 DNA reads TGCAGCGTTGCCAGCGGGACGAACACCGGGGAGCTGTTTTTT. Protein: CSVASGTNTGELFF. The chain joins TRBV29-1 to TRBJ2-2; 7 positions agree with TRBD2. CDR1 and CDR2 from the germline V gene are SQVTM and ANQGSEA. The junction had 2 bases not matched to a gene; V was cut back by 4 bases and J by 0 bases. This CDR3 has 14 amino acids.

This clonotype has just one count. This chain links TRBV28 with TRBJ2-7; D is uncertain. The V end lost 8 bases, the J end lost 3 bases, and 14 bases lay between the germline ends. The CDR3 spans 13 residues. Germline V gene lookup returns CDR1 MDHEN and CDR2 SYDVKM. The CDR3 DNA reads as TGTGCCAGCGGGGTAGGCGGCCACTACGAGCAGTACTTC. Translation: CASGVGGHYEQYF.

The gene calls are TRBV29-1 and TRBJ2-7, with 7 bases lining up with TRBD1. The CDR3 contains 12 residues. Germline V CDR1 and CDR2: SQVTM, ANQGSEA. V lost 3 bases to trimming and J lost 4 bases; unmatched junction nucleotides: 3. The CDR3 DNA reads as TGCAGCGTTGAGGGGGACAGTTACGAGCAGTACTTC. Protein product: CSVEGDSYEQYF.

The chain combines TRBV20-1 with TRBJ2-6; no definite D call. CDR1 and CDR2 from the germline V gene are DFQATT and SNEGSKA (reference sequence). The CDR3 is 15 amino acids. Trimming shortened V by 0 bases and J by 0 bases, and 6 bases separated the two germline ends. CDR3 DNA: TGCAGTGCTAGAGATCGAGCCTCTGGGGCCAACGTCCTGACTTTC. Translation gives CSARDRASGANVLTF.

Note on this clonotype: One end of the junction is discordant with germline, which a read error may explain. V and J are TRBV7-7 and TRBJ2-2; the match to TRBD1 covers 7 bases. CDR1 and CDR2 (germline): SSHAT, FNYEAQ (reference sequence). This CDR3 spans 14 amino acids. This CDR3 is CASSLTGVTGELFF. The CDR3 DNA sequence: TGTGCTAGCAGCTTAACAGGGGTCACCGGGGAGCTGTTTTTT.

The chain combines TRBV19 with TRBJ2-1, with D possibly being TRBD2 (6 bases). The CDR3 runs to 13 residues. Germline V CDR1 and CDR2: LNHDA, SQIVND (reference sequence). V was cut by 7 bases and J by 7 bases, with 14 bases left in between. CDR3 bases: TGTGCCAGTAATGGGCGGGAAACAAATGAGCAGTTCTTC. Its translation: CASNGRETNEQFF.

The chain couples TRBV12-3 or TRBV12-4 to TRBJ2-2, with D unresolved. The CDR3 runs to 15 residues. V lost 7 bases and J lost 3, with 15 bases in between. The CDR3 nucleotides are TGTGCCAGCACCAAACTCGGACGGGACACCGGGGAGCTGTTTTTT. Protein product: CASTKLGRDTGELFF.

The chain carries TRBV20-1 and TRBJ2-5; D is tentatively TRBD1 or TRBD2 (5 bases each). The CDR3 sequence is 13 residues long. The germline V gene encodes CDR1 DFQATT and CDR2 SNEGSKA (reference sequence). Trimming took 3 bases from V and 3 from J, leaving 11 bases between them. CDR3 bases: TGCAGTGCTAGCGGTGGGGGAGAAGAGACCCAGTACTTC. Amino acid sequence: CSASGGGEETQYF.

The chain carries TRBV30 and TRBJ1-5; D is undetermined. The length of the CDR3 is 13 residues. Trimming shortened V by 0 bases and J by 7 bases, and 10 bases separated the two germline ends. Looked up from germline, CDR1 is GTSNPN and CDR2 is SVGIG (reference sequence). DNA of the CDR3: TGTGCCTGGAGTGTAGAAGGTCCCCAGCCCCAGCATTTT. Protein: CAWSVEGPQPQHF.

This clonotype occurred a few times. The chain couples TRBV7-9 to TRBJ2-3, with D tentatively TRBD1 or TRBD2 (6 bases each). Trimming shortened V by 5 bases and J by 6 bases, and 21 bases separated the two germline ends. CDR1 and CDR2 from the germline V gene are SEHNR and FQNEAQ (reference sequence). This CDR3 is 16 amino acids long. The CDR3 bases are TGTGCCAGCAGCATCCGGTTTAGCGGAGGGGGGGATACGCAGTATTTT. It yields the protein CASSIRFSGGGDTQYF.

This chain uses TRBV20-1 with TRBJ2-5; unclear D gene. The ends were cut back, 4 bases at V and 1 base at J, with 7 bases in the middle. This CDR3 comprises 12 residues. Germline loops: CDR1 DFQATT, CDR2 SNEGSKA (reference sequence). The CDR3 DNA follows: TGCAGTGCTACCCATGGCCAAGAGACCCAGTACTTC. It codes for CSATHGQETQYF.